The 18 T cell receptor beta chains below come from one sample, sequenced in a study of CD8 T cell repertoires and HIV-1 epitope variants. Their target antigens are unknown. Profiling relied on immunoSEQ multiplex PCR, and the TCRdb table lists in-frame clones only, not all of them. The sample contains 6,000 or so clones, around three fifths of which appear only once. The sequenced sample consisted of cultured CD8+ T cells derived from PBMCs. The receptors were gathered from a male donor with HIV.

This sequence joins TRBV9 and TRBJ2-1, with D perhaps TRBD2 (6 bases). This CDR3 comprises 15 residues. Trimming pared 2 bases from V and 7 bases from J, leaving 16 bases between. From germline, CDR1 is SGDLS and CDR2 YYNGEE. The CDR3 region is CASSVSSGFSNEQFF. CDR3 in DNA: TGTGCCAGCAGCGTTAGCAGCGGGTTTTCTAATGAGCAGTTCTTC.

This chain joins TRBV6-4 and TRBJ1-2; D remains unclear. The CDR3 has 11 amino acids. Trimming shortened V by 3 bases and J by 7 bases, and 6 bases separated the two germline ends. Looked up from germline, CDR1 is MRHNA and CDR2 is SNTAGT. This CDR3 is CASSDLGGYTF. The CDR3 nucleotides are TGTGCCAGCAGTGATCTAGGTGGCTACACCTTC.

The chain uses TRBV30 and TRBJ2-7; TRBD1 aligns across 10 bases. The CDR3 spans 14 residues. The germline gives CDR1 GTSNPN, CDR2 SVGIG (reference sequence). The J segment lost 1 base and the V segment lost 5 bases, leaving 5 bases of the junction unmatched. In nucleotides, the CDR3 is TGTGCCTGGGGGACAGGGGAGGGTTCCTACGAGCAGTACTTC. Amino acid sequence: CAWGTGEGSYEQYF.

This chain links TRBV5-8 with TRBJ2-3; 10 positions match TRBD2. Per the germline V gene, CDR1 is SGHTS and CDR2 is YDEGEE. V lost 4 bases and J lost 2; bases outside the gene matches: 7. The length of the CDR3 is 16 residues. The CDR3 loop reads CASSPTSGVATDTQYF. DNA of the CDR3: TGTGCCAGCAGCCCTACTAGCGGGGTCGCCACAGATACGCAGTATTTT. Filled out from reference TRBV5-8 and TRBJ2-3, the complete variable domain reads EAGVTQSPTHLIKTRGQQATLRCSPISGHTSVYWYQQALGLGLQFLLWYDEGEERNRGNFPPRFSGRQFPNYSSELNVNALELEDSALYLCASSPTSGVATDTQYFGPGTRLTVL.

This clone was seen a handful of times. The sample contains more than one DNA sequence encoding this CDR3. The gene calls are TRBV7-9 and TRBJ1-1; perhaps TRBD1 as D (5 bases). The CDR3 covers 16 residues. Trimming took 4 bases from V and 1 from J, leaving 16 bases between them. The germline CDR1 and CDR2 sequences are SEHNR and FQNEAQ (reference sequence). The CDR3, as DNA: TGTGCCAGCAGCTCTTCGCGGGGGGGTCCGAACACTGAAGCTTTCTTT. As protein: CASSSSRGGPNTEAFF.

The rearrangement uses TRBV2 and TRBJ1-3; TRBD1 is a possible D gene (5 bases). CDR1 SNHLY and CDR2 FYNNEI come from the germline V gene. The CDR3 covers 15 residues. Trimming left V 6 bases short and J 3 bases short, with 15 bases between. CDR3 sequence: CASSHIGALGNTIYF. The CDR3 bases are TGTGCCAGCAGCCACATTGGGGCTCTTGGAAACACCATATATTTT. Drawing the rest from reference TRBV2 and TRBJ1-3, the complete variable domain is EPEVTQTPSHQVTQMGQEVILRCVPISNHLYFYWYRQILGQKVEFLVSFYNNEISEKSEIFDDQFSVERPDGSNFTLKIRSTKLEDSAMYFCASSHIGALGNTIYFGEGSWLTVV.

The chain has TRBV29-1 and TRBJ1-1; D is ambiguous. Per the germline V gene, CDR1 is SQVTM and CDR2 is ANQGSEA. V was cut by 3 bases and J by 4 bases, with 12 bases left in between. There are 13 residues in the CDR3. DNA of the CDR3: TGCAGCGTTGATGGGATACCTCTCACTGAAGCTTTCTTT. As protein: CSVDGIPLTEAFF.

This sequence joins TRBV10-3 and TRBJ2-1; D possibly matches TRBD1 or TRBD2 (6 bases each). This CDR3 has 15 amino acids. CDR1 and CDR2 from the germline V gene are ENHRY and SYGVKD. The ends were cut back, 1 base at V and 7 bases at J, with 14 bases in the middle. CDR3 in DNA: TGTGCCATCAGTGAGTTATCTGGGGGGCAGAATGAGCAGTTCTTC. This codes for CAISELSGGQNEQFF.

This clone has only a few counts. CDR3 in DNA: TGTGCCAGCAGGAACTGGGACTCCTACGAGCAGTACTTC. It specifies CASRNWDSYEQYF. J is TRBJ2-7 and V is TRBV27; D is undetermined. Germline loops: CDR1 MNHEY, CDR2 SMNVEV (reference sequence). The V gene lost 6 bases and the J gene lost 0 bases, with 9 bases spanning the gap. The CDR3 has 13 amino acids.

The chain recombines TRBV9 with TRBJ2-3; 12 bases match TRBD2. V lost 5 bases to trimming and J lost 1 base; unmatched junction nucleotides: 8. Per the germline V gene, CDR1 is SGDLS and CDR2 is YYNGEE. This CDR3 is built from 17 residues. CDR3 nucleotide sequence: TGTGCCAGCAGGCAGACTAGCGGGGGCCCGGGCACAGATACGCAGTATTTT. This translates into CASRQTSGGPGTDTQYF.

This clone was seen once. This chain links TRBV28 with TRBJ2-1; a weak D match, TRBD1 (6 bases). The CDR3 loop spans 15 amino acids. The germline gives CDR1 MDHEN, CDR2 SYDVKM. Trimming left V 4 bases short and J 5 bases short, with 15 bases between. CDR3 in DNA: TGTGCCAGCAGTTCCCCGACAGGATGGAACAATGAGCAGTTCTTC. Translated, it gives CASSSPTGWNNEQFF.

The J gene is TRBJ1-2, the V gene TRBV5-6, with D perhaps TRBD1 (6 bases). The germline V gene has CDR1 SGHDT and CDR2 YYEEEE. This CDR3 is built from 15 residues. Trimming took 4 bases from V and 7 from J, leaving 20 bases between them. The CDR3 sequence: CASSHTSRTAAGYTF. The CDR3 region has the DNA TGTGCCAGCAGCCATACATCTAGGACAGCAGCTGGCTACACCTTC. The full variable domain, in which reference TRBV5-6 and TRBJ1-2 provide the parts outside the CDR3, is DAGVTQSPTHLIKTRGQQVTLRCSPKSGHDTVSWYQQALGQGPQFIFQYYEEEERQRGNFPDRFSGHQFPNYSSELNVNALLLGDSALYLCASSHTSRTAAGYTFGSGTRLTVV.

The gene calls are TRBV27 and TRBJ2-3, with 10 nucleotides matching TRBD2. Trimming cost V 6 bases and J 4 bases; bases outside gene matches: 4. Germline CDR1 and CDR2: MNHEY and SMNVEV (reference sequence). The CDR3 is 14 amino acids. CDR3 nucleotides: TGTGCCAGCAGCCTCAGCGGGGGGGCAGATACGCAGTATTTT. It translates to CASSLSGGADTQYF.

The chain joins TRBV9 to TRBJ1-1, with TRBD1 matching over 9 bases. From germline, CDR1 is SGDLS and CDR2 YYNGEE. CDR3 length: 17 amino acids. Trimming cost V 0 bases and J 1 base; bases outside gene matches: 7. The CDR3 loop is CASSVAPGQGPNTEAFF. The CDR3 DNA sequence: TGTGCCAGCAGCGTAGCCCCCGGACAGGGGCCGAACACTGAAGCTTTCTTT.

J is TRBJ1-2 and V is TRBV28, with D possibly TRBD1 on 5 matching bases. The germline CDR1 and CDR2 sequences are MDHEN and SYDVKM. Trimming took off 4 bases at V and 4 bases at J, with 13 bases between the two ends. CDR3 size: 14 residues. CDR3 residues: CASSWALGGYGYTF. DNA for the CDR3: TGTGCCAGCAGTTGGGCCCTCGGGGGCTATGGCTACACCTTC.

The rearrangement links TRBV7-6 to TRBJ2-7; D gene unclear. CDR3 length: 16 residues. Trimming took 0 bases from V and 0 from J, leaving 12 bases between them. Germline CDR1 SGHVS, CDR2 FNYEAQ. DNA for the CDR3: TGTGCCAGCAGCTTAGCGGGCAGTTCCTTCTCCTACGAGCAGTACTTC. This gives the protein CASSLAGSSFSYEQYF.

V usage is TRBV28 and J usage is TRBJ1-4; 8 positions match TRBD1. Germline assignment: CDR1 MDHEN and CDR2 SYDVKM. The CDR3 totals 13 residues. V shed 9 bases and J 7 bases; nucleotides not matched to a gene: 7. CDR3 nucleotide sequence: TGTGCCAGTGGGCAGGGGGCGAGTGAAAAACTGTTTTTT. Translated, it gives CASGQGASEKLFF.

This chain joins TRBV4-1 and TRBJ1-3, with 8 bases that match TRBD1. Germline-derived CDR1 and CDR2 are MGHRA and YSYEKL. Trimming removed 1 base from V and 2 bases from J; junction bases left unmatched: 4. This CDR3 spans 16 amino acids. The CDR3 here is CASSQGTGSPGNTIYF. CDR3 nucleotide sequence: TGCGCCAGCAGCCAAGGGACAGGGTCCCCTGGAAACACCATATATTTT.